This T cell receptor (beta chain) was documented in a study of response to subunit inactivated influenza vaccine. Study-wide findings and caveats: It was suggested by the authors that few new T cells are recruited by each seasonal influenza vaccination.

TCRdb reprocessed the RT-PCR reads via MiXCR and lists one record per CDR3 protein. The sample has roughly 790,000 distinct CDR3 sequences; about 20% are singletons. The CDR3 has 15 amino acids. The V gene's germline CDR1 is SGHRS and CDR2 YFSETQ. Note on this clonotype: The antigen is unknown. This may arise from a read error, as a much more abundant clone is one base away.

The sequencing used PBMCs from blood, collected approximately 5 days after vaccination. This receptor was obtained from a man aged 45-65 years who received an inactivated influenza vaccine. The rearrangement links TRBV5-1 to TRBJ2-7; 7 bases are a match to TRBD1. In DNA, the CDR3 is TGCGCCAGCAGCTTGACAGGGGCCAGGGACGGCGAGGAGTACTTC. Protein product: CASSLTGARDGEEYF.